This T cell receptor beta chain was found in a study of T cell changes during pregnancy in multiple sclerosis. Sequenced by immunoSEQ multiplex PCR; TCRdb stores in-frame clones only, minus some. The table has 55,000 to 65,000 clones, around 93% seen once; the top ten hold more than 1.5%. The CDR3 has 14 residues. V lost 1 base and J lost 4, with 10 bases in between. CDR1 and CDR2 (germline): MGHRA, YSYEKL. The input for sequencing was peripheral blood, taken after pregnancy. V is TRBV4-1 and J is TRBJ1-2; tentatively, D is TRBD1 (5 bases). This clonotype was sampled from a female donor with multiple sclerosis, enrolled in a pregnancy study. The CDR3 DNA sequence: TGCGCCAGCAGCCAAGCGGGGGAGGGCTATGGCTACACCTTC. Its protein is CASSQAGEGYGYTF.